The 22 T cell receptor beta chains presented below share a single source sample, sequenced in a study of cytomegalovirus exposure and HLA in healthy donors. Vbeta (60) and Jbeta (13) primers were used in the PCR. The data were produced by immunoSEQ multiplex PCR, yet TCRdb's version contains in-frame clones alone and is incomplete. Here the sample spans around 90,000 clones, approximately 80% being singletons. Sequenced: PBMCs. The source of these receptors is a human donor in good health.

The gene calls are TRBV2 and TRBJ2-3, with TRBD2 identical over 8 bases. This CDR3 comprises 15 residues. Germline-derived CDR1 and CDR2 are SNHLY and FYNNEI. J gave up 8 bases and V 3 bases, and 10 bases lay outside the gene matches. CDR3 sequence: CASSESSGPPSTQYF. CDR3 sequence (DNA): TGTGCCAGCAGTGAGTCTAGCGGGCCACCTTCTACGCAGTATTTT.

V usage is TRBV6-5 and J usage is TRBJ1-2; D not certain. This CDR3 is built from 12 residues. Germline V gene data show CDR1 as MNHEY and CDR2 as SVGAGI. V was trimmed by 5 bases and J by 4 bases, leaving 8 bases between them. The CDR3 here is CASSQVGYGYTF. DNA for the CDR3: TGTGCCAGCAGTCAGGTGGGCTATGGCTACACCTTC.

This clone was seen just once. Additional DNA sequences in this sample encode the identical CDR3. The rearrangement uses TRBV30 and TRBJ2-7; no reliable D call. The length of the CDR3 is 12 residues. Trimming took off 2 bases at V and 2 bases at J, with 7 bases between the two ends. Germline V gene sequence: CDR1 GTSNPN, CDR2 SVGIG (reference sequence). CDR3 coding DNA: TGTGCCTGGAGTCCTCCAGCCTACGAGCAGTACTTC. Translation: CAWSPPAYEQYF.

The chain has TRBV19 and TRBJ2-1; 13 nucleotides line up with TRBD2. The length of the CDR3 is 15 residues. Germline trimming cut 6 bases from V and 9 bases from J; bases unmatched to any gene: 8. Germline V lookup: CDR1 LNHDA, CDR2 SQIVND (reference sequence). CDR3 DNA: TGTGCCAGTAGCGCCACTAGCGGGAGGGCTATTGAGCAGTTCTTC. This sequence encodes CASSATSGRAIEQFF.

The rearrangement joins TRBV5-6 to TRBJ1-5; 12 bases align to TRBD1. Germline CDR1 is SGHDT and CDR2 is YYEEEE. The J segment lost 6 bases and the V segment lost 1 base, leaving 5 bases of the junction unmatched. The CDR3 runs to 16 residues. The CDR3 is CASSLMGQGARQPQHF. DNA for the CDR3: TGTGCCAGCAGCTTGATGGGACAGGGGGCGCGTCAGCCCCAGCATTTT.

The V call is TRBV19, the J call TRBJ2-5; 7 bases align to TRBD1. CDR1 is LNHDA, CDR2 SQIVND, per germline (reference sequence). Unmatched junction bases numbered 6, after V lost 3 bases and J lost 5 bases. The CDR3 loop spans 14 amino acids. CDR3 sequence: CASSIIGRGETQYF. DNA of the CDR3: TGTGCCAGTAGTATCATCGGCAGGGGGGAGACCCAGTACTTC.

The chain couples TRBV11-1 to TRBJ2-7; perhaps TRBD1 as D (6 bases). Trimming pared 6 bases from V and 5 bases from J, leaving 17 bases between. CDR1 is SGHAT, CDR2 FQDESV, per germline (reference sequence). The CDR3 runs 14 residues. CDR3 loop: CASSSRQAKNEQYF. CDR3 bases: TGTGCCAGCAGTTCTCGACAGGCTAAAAACGAGCAGTACTTC.

J is TRBJ2-5 and V is TRBV6-5, with 7 nucleotides matching TRBD1. The CDR3 length is 15 residues. V dropped 1 base and J dropped 5; count of bases not matched to a gene: 7. Per germline, CDR1 MNHEY and CDR2 SVGAGI. CDR3 nucleotides: TGTGCCAGCAGTTACTTTTTCCAGGGACAGGAGACCCAGTACTTC. Amino acid sequence: CASSYFFQGQETQYF.

There are a few counts of this clone. The chain uses TRBV14 and TRBJ2-1; D gene uncertain. The CDR3 consists of 12 residues. The germline V gene encodes CDR1 SGHDN and CDR2 FVKESK. Deletions cut 1 base from V and 9 bases from J, with 7 bases between. The CDR3 coding sequence is TGTGCCAGCAGCCAAGTGACTGGTGAGCAGTTCTTC. Its protein product is CASSQVTGEQFF.

The chain recombines TRBV18 with TRBJ1-5; 7 bases align to TRBD1. V was clipped by 3 bases and J by 7 bases; unmatched bases: 9. The length of the CDR3 is 15 residues. In germline, CDR1 is KGHSH, CDR2 LQKENI. The DNA of the CDR3 is TGTGCCAGCTCACCGTCGGGACAGTTCGACCAGCCCCAGCATTTT. This codes for CASSPSGQFDQPQHF.

This chain connects TRBV19 to TRBJ1-4; D is perhaps TRBD1 (5 bases). Trimming shortened V by 7 bases and J by 5 bases, and 17 bases separated the two germline ends. Germline CDR1 and CDR2: LNHDA and SQIVND (reference sequence). This CDR3 has 15 residues. CDR3 sequence (DNA): TGTGCCAGTACCTCAGGCGGCCGGGGGAATGAAAAACTGTTTTTT. Its translation: CASTSGGRGNEKLFF. The whole variable domain, filled in from reference TRBV19 and TRBJ1-4, reads DGGITQSPKYLFRKEGQNVTLSCEQNLNHDAMYWYRQDPGQGLRLIYYSQIVNDFQKGDIAEGYSVSREKKESFPLTVTSAQKNPTAFYLCASTSGGRGNEKLFFGSGTQLSVL.

The V and J genes are TRBV5-6 and TRBJ2-7; TRBD1 agrees at 7 bases. There are 16 residues in the CDR3. Per the germline V gene, CDR1 is SGHDT and CDR2 is YYEEEE. Trimming cost V 1 base and J 3 bases; bases outside gene matches: 10. CDR3 in DNA: TGTGCCAGCAGCTTGCGCACACAGGGGATTTTCTACGAGCAGTACTTC. Translating gives CASSLRTQGIFYEQYF.

This clone was recorded once. The chain carries TRBV5-8 and TRBJ1-2; the D is unclear. Germline-derived CDR1 and CDR2 are SGHTS and YDEGEE. The V and J ends lost 0 bases and 5 bases respectively, with 11 bases between them. The CDR3 spans 14 residues. CDR3: CASSLGARHYGYTF. Written as DNA, the CDR3 is TGTGCCAGCAGCTTGGGGGCCAGACATTATGGCTACACCTTC.

The V gene is TRBV29-1, the J gene TRBJ2-2, with 7 bases identical to TRBD1. The CDR3 loop spans 13 amino acids. Germline CDR1 is SQVTM and CDR2 is ANQGSEA. Trimming took 5 bases from V and 4 from J; bases not matched to a gene: 4. In nucleotides, the CDR3 is TGCAGCGTTCACGACAGGGCCACCGGGGAGCTGTTTTTT. As protein: CSVHDRATGELFF.

This clone showed up just a few times. This chain links TRBV28 with TRBJ2-4; a possible D gene is TRBD2 (6 bases). CDR1 is MDHEN and CDR2 is SYDVKM in the germline V gene. The CDR3 totals 17 residues. The V and J ends lost 1 base and 3 bases respectively, with 16 bases between them. The CDR3 reads CASSLYSPSEGKNIQYF. The CDR3 DNA sequence: TGTGCCAGCAGTTTATACTCCCCCTCGGAGGGCAAAAACATTCAGTACTTC. The full variable domain, in which reference TRBV28 and TRBJ2-4 provide the parts outside the CDR3, is DVKVTQSSRYLVKRTGEKVFLECVQDMDHENMFWYRQDPGLGLRLIYFSYDVKMKEKGDIPEGYSVSREKKERFSLILESASTNQTSMYLCASSLYSPSEGKNIQYFGAGTRLSVL.

The chain combines TRBV7-2 with TRBJ1-6, with D maybe TRBD1 (6 bases). The CDR3 spans 12 residues. Trimming left V 5 bases short and J 10 bases short, with 9 bases between. The germline V gene encodes CDR1 SGHTA and CDR2 FQGNSA. The CDR3 sequence: CASSLQGSPLHF. The DNA of the CDR3 is TGTGCCAGCAGCCTACAGGGATCACCCCTCCACTTT.

The J gene is TRBJ1-5, the V gene TRBV28; unclear D gene. CDR3 length: 11 residues. Looked up from germline, CDR1 is MDHEN and CDR2 is SYDVKM. Trimming took 7 bases from V and 9 from J, leaving 10 bases between them. DNA of the CDR3: TGTGCCAGCACAGAGGTAGGGCCCCAGCATTTT. Encoded protein: CASTEVGPQHF.

This clone came up a few times. V is TRBV5-4 and J is TRBJ2-3; D possibly corresponds to TRBD1 (6 bases). The V end lost 7 bases, the J end lost 0 bases, and 15 bases lay between the germline ends. The CDR3 is made up of 15 amino acids. CDR1 SGHNT and CDR2 YYREEE come from the germline V gene (reference sequence). The CDR3 loop reads CASLQRGSSTDTQYF. The CDR3 nucleotides read TGTGCCAGCCTGCAAAGGGGGTCTAGCACAGATACGCAGTATTTT.

V gene TRBV7-2 combines with J gene TRBJ1-4, with no clear D. CDR3 length equals 14 residues. V was cut by 5 bases and J by 0 bases, with 7 bases left in between. Germline V CDR1 and CDR2: SGHTA, FQGNSA. CDR3 protein: CASSPAATNEKLFF. The CDR3 DNA follows: TGTGCCAGCAGCCCCGCAGCAACTAATGAAAAACTGTTTTTT.

The gene calls are TRBV4-2 and TRBJ2-3; 13 positions match TRBD2. This CDR3 contains 17 residues. The germline CDR1 and CDR2 sequences are LGHNA and YNFKEQ. With V trimmed by 0 bases and J by 1 base, 1 base remained unmatched. Here the CDR3 DNA reads TGTGCCAGCAGCCAAGAACTAGCGGGGGGGGGCACAGATACGCAGTATTTT. It yields the protein CASSQELAGGGTDTQYF.

In this sample, this clone turned up a few times. The chain links TRBV11-2 to TRBJ2-1, with D unclear. Germline values: CDR1 SGHAT, CDR2 FQNNGV. The CDR3 covers 15 residues. The V end was cut by 5 bases, the J end by 5 bases, with 16 bases between. The CDR3 coding sequence is TGTGCCAGCAGCCCCCGGCCCGGCAGGAACAATGAGCAGTTCTTC. This gives the protein CASSPRPGRNNEQFF.

This chain connects TRBV6-1 to TRBJ2-3; D might be TRBD1 (5 bases). Trimming removed 4 bases at V and 8 bases at J, with 13 bases between. The CDR3 spans 13 residues. The V gene's germline CDR1 is MNHNS and CDR2 SASEGT. CDR3 nucleotides: TGTGCCAGCAGTGTGTCCGACCAGGGTACGCAGTATTTT. This translates into CASSVSDQGTQYF.